Listed below are T cell receptor beta chains from one sample, sequenced in a study of blood T cells in healthy people across ages. TCRdb re-derived calls from the 5' RACE reads in MiXCR, one entry per CDR3 protein. This table holds 1.5 million to 2 million distinct CDR3 sequences, about 39% found once. Input material: blood. These receptors all stem from a human donor in good health. Both conserved end residues are part of each CDR3. Fields, in order: CDR3 protein, clone size, J gene, V gene. Only some rows state a clone size, as once, few, many or a class for expanded clones.

CAIRRGDQFNNEQFF	.	TRBJ2-1	TRBV10-3
CASSYRGTGVEEQYF	.	TRBJ2-5	TRBV6-6
CATSNGLAGFTDTQYF	few	TRBJ2-3	TRBV15
CASSVGAGLPDTQYF	.	TRBJ2-3	TRBV9
CSARPPLGTGRSEQYF	.	TRBJ2-7	TRBV20-1
CASSLVVAAASTDTQYF	few	TRBJ2-3	TRBV5-6
CSARALANYGYTF	.	TRBJ1-2	TRBV20-1
CASSTMAGATDTQYF	.	TRBJ2-3	TRBV6-5
CSARDGRGPTDTQYF	few	TRBJ2-3	TRBV20-1
CSATRGRNTEAFF	.	TRBJ1-1	TRBV20-1
CSVEGKEDGYTF	.	TRBJ1-2	TRBV29-1
CATSRGSAYGYTF	.	TRBJ1-2	TRBV15
CSASPGRGDYGEQFF	.	TRBJ2-1	TRBV20-1
CSAREAGEGGNQPQHF	.	TRBJ1-5	TRBV20-1
CASSLTSGGLGTDTQYF	.	TRBJ2-3	TRBV7-3
CASSPSGTGGYYGYTF	few	TRBJ1-2	TRBV18
CATTTGGGYTF	.	TRBJ1-2	TRBV2
CASSERRTNYGYTF	.	TRBJ1-2	TRBV6-4
CASSPTWQSSYEQYF	.	TRBJ2-7	TRBV18
CASTYIRNTEAFF	.	TRBJ1-1	TRBV12-3/TRBV12-4
CASSLTLVRSNEQFF	.	TRBJ2-1	TRBV28
CASSRLAGGLGETQYF	.	TRBJ2-5	TRBV7-9
CASSVTGFTDTQYF	.	TRBJ2-3	TRBV9
CASSFASGELFF	.	TRBJ2-2	TRBV12-3/TRBV12-4
CASSATGTGGAADDYTF	.	TRBJ1-2	TRBV7-3
CSVSDRAGYGYTF	few	TRBJ1-2	TRBV29-1
CASSFTYPGTHYGYTF	.	TRBJ1-2	TRBV7-2
CASSYSIADTNNEQFF	few	TRBJ2-1	TRBV6-5
CASSPGVIYYEQYF	few	.	TRBV6-2/TRBV6-3
CASSSSAPLFGEKLFF	.	TRBJ1-4	TRBV7-9
CSARDSGGHSYEQYF	.	TRBJ2-7	TRBV20-1
CASRESVNRSTIDQPQHF	.	TRBJ1-5	TRBV5-1
CSAQGIGETQYF	few	TRBJ2-5	TRBV20-1
CSAGRTSFQETQYF	.	TRBJ2-5	TRBV20-1
CASSPLGLTEAFF	.	TRBJ1-1	TRBV18
CASSQEGPTGGYTF	few	TRBJ1-2	TRBV4-3